This T cell receptor (beta chain) was captured in a study of CD8 T cells in ankylosing spondylitis. Study-level results: Ankylosing spondylitis blood appeared to be characterized by a TCR beta motif of several highly homologous variants.

In regard to this clonotype: Its antigen remains unidentified.

TCRdb re-called the 5' RACE reads with MiXCR, one entry per CDR3 protein. The sample has a few hundred thousand distinct CDR3 sequences, 15% to 20% seen once; the top ten hold 40% to 50%. V was pared by 4 bases and J by 6 bases, with 20 bases between. Germline V gene lookup returns CDR1 LGHDT and CDR2 YNNKEL (reference sequence). The CDR3 extends over 16 amino acids. Specimen: blood, either unsorted or a sorted T cell fraction (not recorded which). The chain carries TRBV3-1 and TRBJ2-3, with D possibly being TRBD2 (6 bases). The TCR originated in a male donor with ankylosing spondylitis. CDR3 sequence reads: CASSLLPGERGDTQYF. The CDR3 DNA sequence: TGTGCCAGCAGCCTTCTCCCGGGGGAACGAGGGGATACGCAGTATTTT.